The rows below give T cell receptor beta chains drawn from one sample of a study of CD8 T cells in Susac syndrome. TCRdb recomputed calls from the immunoSEQ multiplex PCR reads with MiXCR, one row per CDR3 protein. Of about 140,000 distinct CDR3 sequences listed, 95% are singletons. Sequenced sample: CD4+ T cells from PBMCs. All receptors come from a human donor with Susac syndrome. Each CDR3 is given with its conserved first and last residue. A D gene is named only where the DNA matches it firmly. For some rows the clone size is stated as once, few or many, or as a class when expanded; others skip it.

V gene	D gene	J gene	clone size	CDR3 protein	CDR3 DNA
TRBV7-2	NA	TRBJ2-7	NA	CASSGSGHSSYEQYF	TGTGCCAGCAGCGGGAGCGGGCATAGCTCCTACGAGCAGTACTTC
TRBV27	NA	TRBJ1-5	NA	CASSQTYTISNQPQHF	TGTGCCAGCAGCCAAACGTACACCATTAGCAATCAGCCCCAGCATTTT
TRBV20-1	NA	TRBJ2-1	NA	CSARTAENRDYNEQFF	TGCAGTGCTAGGACAGCAGAAAACCGGGATTACAATGAGCAGTTCTTC
TRBV29-1	TRBD2	TRBJ2-5	NA	CSVDMTSGGETQYF	TGCAGCGTTGACATGACTAGCGGAGGAGAGACCCAGTACTTC
TRBV14	TRBD2	TRBJ2-5	NA	CASSHTGGETQYF	TGTGCCAGCAGCCATACGGGAGGAGAGACCCAGTACTTC
TRBV3-1	NA	TRBJ2-1	once	CASSPSWSNEQFF	TGTGCCAGCAGCCCTTCATGGTCCAATGAGCAGTTCTTC
TRBV29-1	TRBD1	TRBJ2-7	once	CSVDRGIGAYEQYF	TGCAGCGTGGACAGGGGGATTGGCGCCTACGAGCAGTACTTC
TRBV3-1	TRBD2	TRBJ2-5	NA	CASGLAGTQYF	TGTGCCAGCGGACTAGCTGGGACCCAGTACTTC
TRBV27	NA	TRBJ1-2	NA	CASSLTGPGGYTF	TGTGCCAGCAGTTTAACGGGGCCCGGGGGCTACACCTTC
TRBV10-3	NA	TRBJ2-3	NA	CAISESSLLAPETDTQYF	TGTGCCATCAGTGAGTCGTCCCTACTAGCACCCGAGACAGATACGCAGTATTTT
TRBV5-6	TRBD1	TRBJ2-7	NA	CASNPGQKNSYEQYF	TGTGCCAGCAACCCGGGACAGAAGAACTCCTACGAGCAGTACTTC
TRBV4-1	NA	TRBJ1-1	once	CASGKGEGREGYTEAFF	TGCGCCAGCGGGAAGGGGGAGGGACGAGAAGGGTACACTGAAGCTTTCTTT
TRBV3-1	TRBD1	TRBJ2-3	NA	CASSDIYTGTGRGDTQYF	TGTGCCAGCAGCGACATTTATACTGGGACAGGGCGTGGAGATACGCAGTATTTT
TRBV7-2	NA	TRBJ1-4	NA	CASSFSSGRFEKLFF	TGTGCCAGCAGCTTTTCATCGGGGCGGTTTGAAAAACTGTTTTTT
TRBV30	TRBD2	TRBJ2-3	NA	CAWSLAGLAGGMYVDTQYF	TGTGCCTGGAGTCTCGCGGGACTAGCGGGGGGAATGTATGTAGATACGCAGTATTTT
TRBV30	TRBD2	TRBJ2-1	NA	CAGTSGIGEQFF	TGTGCCGGGACTAGCGGGATCGGTGAGCAGTTCTTC
TRBV4-3	NA	TRBJ2-1	once	CASSQHKSEQFF	TGCGCCAGCAGCCAGCACAAAAGTGAGCAGTTCTTC
TRBV4-1	TRBD1	TRBJ1-2	NA	CASSHQGVGYTF	TGCGCCAGCAGTCATCAGGGGGTCGGCTACACCTTC
TRBV7-9	TRBD2	TRBJ2-1	NA	CASSLGDYSDEQFF	TGTGCCAGCAGCTTAGGGGACTACAGCGATGAGCAGTTCTTC
TRBV10-3	TRBD1	TRBJ2-5	NA	CAINNRGQKTQYF	TGTGCCATCAATAACAGGGGGCAGAAGACCCAGTACTTC
TRBV6-2/TRBV6-3	NA	TRBJ2-6	NA	CASSYAALGANVLTF	TGTGCCAGCAGTTACGCCGCCTTAGGGGCCAACGTCCTGACTTTC
TRBV27	NA	TRBJ2-5	NA	CASRAWGAQQETQYF	TGTGCCAGCCGAGCATGGGGGGCCCAACAAGAGACCCAGTACTTC
TRBV2	NA	TRBJ1-1	NA	CASSYNPNTEAFF	TGTGCCAGCAGCTACAACCCGAACACTGAAGCTTTCTTT
TRBV20-1	NA	TRBJ2-7	NA	CSASHGAEQYF	TGCAGTGCTAGTCACGGGGCCGAGCAGTACTTC
TRBV12-3/TRBV12-4	TRBD1	TRBJ2-2	NA	CASRTGGATGELFF	TGTGCCAGCAGGACAGGGGGCGCGACCGGGGAGCTGTTTTTT
TRBV2	NA	TRBJ1-5	NA	CASSVGAGPNQPQHF	TGTGCCAGCAGTGTAGGGGCCGGGCCTAATCAGCCCCAGCATTTT
TRBV5-1	TRBD2	TRBJ2-1	NA	CASRVTSGSYNEQFF	TGCGCCAGCAGAGTGACTAGCGGTTCCTACAATGAGCAGTTCTTC
TRBV29-1	NA	TRBJ2-7	NA	CSVGNDISPRYEQYF	TGCAGCGTTGGGAACGACATATCCCCAAGGTACGAGCAGTACTTC
TRBV7-9	TRBD1	TRBJ1-1	NA	CASTGQGNTEAFF	TGTGCCAGCACCGGACAGGGAAACACTGAAGCTTTCTTT
TRBV20-1	TRBD1	TRBJ2-1	once	CSARDPTGGRVYEQFF	TGCAGTGCTAGAGATCCCACAGGGGGCCGGGTCTATGAGCAGTTCTTC
TRBV19	TRBD1	TRBJ1-1	NA	CASRSGTGSMNTEAFF	TGTGCCAGTCGATCCGGGACAGGATCCATGAACACTGAAGCTTTCTTT
TRBV15	NA	TRBJ2-3	NA	CATSRDWASADTQYF	TGTGCCACCAGCAGAGATTGGGCCTCGGCAGATACGCAGTATTTT
TRBV30	NA	TRBJ2-6	NA	CAKTASSGANVLTF	TGTGCCAAGACGGCCTCTAGTGGGGCCAACGTCCTGACTTTC
TRBV11-2	TRBD1	TRBJ2-5	NA	CASSLRTGAQETQYF	TGTGCCAGCAGCTTGAGGACAGGGGCGCAAGAGACCCAGTACTTC
TRBV9	TRBD2	TRBJ2-4	once	CASSVAGLAGNIQYF	TGTGCCAGCAGCGTAGCTGGACTAGCCGGCAACATTCAGTACTTC
TRBV6-6	NA	TRBJ1-1	NA	CASSYATGEAFF	TGTGCCAGCAGTTACGCTACAGGGGAAGCTTTCTTT
TRBV20-1	TRBD2	TRBJ2-1	NA	CSAPTMGEGREQFF	TGCAGTGCTCCGACTATGGGGGAGGGCAGGGAGCAGTTCTTC
TRBV3-1	NA	TRBJ1-4	NA	CASSQVRNEKLFF	TGTGCCAGCAGCCAAGTTCGTAATGAAAAACTGTTTTTT
TRBV30	NA	TRBJ1-6	NA	CAWSPGASNSPLHF	TGTGCCTGGAGTCCGGGGGCCTCTAATTCACCCCTCCACTTT
TRBV20-1	NA	TRBJ1-2	NA	CSASLNYGYTF	TGCAGTGCTAGCCTGAACTATGGCTACACCTTC
TRBV20-1	TRBD1	TRBJ1-5	once	CSVWTGDQPQHF	TGCAGTGTTTGGACAGGGGATCAGCCCCAGCATTTT
TRBV20-1	TRBD1	TRBJ2-5	NA	CSAPGTGGEETQYF	TGCAGTGCTCCCGGGACAGGGGGCGAAGAGACCCAGTACTTC
TRBV28	TRBD1	TRBJ1-1	NA	CASSLGNRGRGTEAFF	TGTGCCAGCAGTTTAGGTAACAGGGGAAGGGGCACTGAAGCTTTCTTT
TRBV29-1	NA	TRBJ1-1	once	CSVSGRVNTEAFF	TGCAGCGTTAGTGGCCGCGTGAACACTGAAGCTTTCTTT
TRBV4-2	TRBD1	TRBJ1-2	NA	CASSQEVAGGPYGYTF	TGTGCCAGCAGCCAAGAAGTGGCAGGGGGCCCGTATGGCTACACCTTC
TRBV20-1	TRBD1	TRBJ1-4	NA	CSARGTGGFSEKLFF	TGCAGTGCTAGGGGGACAGGGGGCTTCTCTGAAAAACTGTTTTTT
TRBV4-2	TRBD2	TRBJ2-5	NA	CASSQDIAGFRQETQYF	TGTGCCAGCAGCCAGGACATAGCGGGGTTTCGTCAAGAGACCCAGTACTTC
TRBV25-1	TRBD1	TRBJ2-5	NA	CASSEWTGQETQYF	TGTGCCAGCAGTGAGTGGACAGGGCAAGAGACCCAGTACTTC
TRBV29-1	NA	TRBJ2-5	NA	CSVEVLQETQYF	TGCAGCGTTGAAGTCTTACAAGAGACCCAGTACTTC
TRBV29-1	NA	TRBJ2-1	NA	CSVVRGYNEQFF	TGCAGCGTTGTACGGGGGTACAATGAGCAGTTCTTC
TRBV30	NA	TRBJ1-1	NA	CAWTLGVNTEAFF	TGTGCCTGGACCCTTGGGGTGAACACTGAAGCTTTCTTT
TRBV20-1	NA	TRBJ1-1	NA	CSAREFLNTEAFF	TGCAGTGCTAGGGAGTTCCTGAACACTGAAGCTTTCTTT
TRBV18	TRBD1	TRBJ1-5	once	CASSRTTGVQPQHF	TGTGCCAGCTCACGAACGACAGGGGTCCAGCCCCAGCATTTT
TRBV29-1	NA	TRBJ2-5	NA	CSVEDAGHKETQYF	TGCAGCGTTGAAGATGCGGGTCACAAGGAGACCCAGTACTTC
TRBV10-3	TRBD2	TRBJ2-7	once	CAISDLSGRIEQYF	TGTGCCATCAGTGACCTTAGCGGGAGGATTGAGCAGTACTTC
TRBV3-1	TRBD1	TRBJ1-1	NA	CASSPGGTGSRAFF	TGTGCCAGCAGCCCTGGTGGGACAGGTAGTCGAGCTTTCTTT
TRBV30	TRBD1	TRBJ2-7	NA	CAWAEGATYEQYF	TGTGCCTGGGCAGAGGGGGCTACCTACGAGCAGTACTTC
TRBV6-6	NA	TRBJ2-7	NA	CASSYRGEQYF	TGTGCCAGCAGTTACAGGGGGGAGCAGTACTTC